The clone carrying this T cell receptor (beta chain) was counted between two and nine times. Study processing details: How many nucleated cells were present was estimated from reference gene primer amplification. Sequencing used immunoSEQ multiplex PCR; TCRdb keeps in-frame clones, though not all of them. The V and J calls and clone size are taken from that table; D and trimming were inferred from the DNA. The sample lists roughly 170,000 clones; about 88% were seen once. The data were obtained in a study of blood T cell repertoires in COVID-19. From germline, CDR1 is SEHNR and CDR2 FQNEAQ (reference sequence). This CDR3 is 11 amino acids long. V was cut by 8 bases and J by 3 bases, with 4 bases left in between.

The sequence was collected from a man in his 60s with acute or convalescent COVID-19. Sequencing was performed on peripheral blood. The chain couples TRBV7-9 to TRBJ2-2, with D uncertain. CDR3 amino acids: CASPYTGELFF. The CDR3 region has the DNA TGTGCCAGCCCTTACACCGGGGAGCTGTTTTTT.